Described below is a single T cell receptor beta chain sequence and its context. V was pared by 2 bases and J by 4 bases, with 11 bases between. CDR3 size: 14 residues. From germline, CDR1 is MNHNY and CDR2 SVGAGI (reference sequence). The authors' processing: Estimated nucleated cell counts came from reference gene primer amplification. The repertoire was sequenced with immunoSEQ multiplex PCR; TCRdb's copy has only in-frame clones and lacks some. V, J and clone size are taken as reported in that table, and D and trimming were inferred from the DNA itself. The data contain some 310,000 clones, roughly 88% of them seen just once; the ten biggest clones take up 2.5% to 3.5%. The sample is drawn from a study of blood T cell repertoires in COVID-19. Study in general: Collection of acute and convalescent COVID-19 samples took place in the United States, Italy and Spain. PBMCs, B-cell-depleted T cells, or T cells were the source of the cDNA or gDNA that made up the material.

Seattle's cohort entered during active infection and was followed longitudinally. The sequence was collected from a woman aged 25-40 years with COVID-19, enrolled during active disease. The sequencing sample was made of peripheral blood. The V gene is TRBV6-6, the J gene TRBJ2-5; maybe TRBD2 (7 bases). The CDR3 DNA is TGTGCCAGCAGTTACGAGGGGGGGGGAGAGACCCAGTACTTC. Protein: CASSYEGGGETQYF.